This T cell receptor beta chain was observed in a study of naive and memory T cell subsets. Overall study findings and caveats: Over 85% of naive TCR sequences appeared only once, unlike memory subsets.

This clonotype was seen a few times. The antigen is unknown. The CDR3 contains 15 residues. CDR1 and CDR2 from the germline V gene are DFQATT and SNEGSKA (reference sequence). Trimming cost V 5 bases and J 2 bases; bases outside gene matches: 11. An equimolar mix of two oligonucleotides served as the beta constant-region primer for TRBC1 and TRBC2. Four rounds of PCR amplified the ligated cDNA using nested alpha and beta constant-region primers plus SP2. TCRdb redid the calling of the UMI-ligation and nested PCR reads with MiXCR, one entry per CDR3 protein. The data contain 120,000 or so distinct CDR3 sequences, roughly 36% of them singletons.

The TCR comes from a human donor in good health. What was sequenced was central memory CD4+ T cells from blood. The V and J genes are TRBV20-1 and TRBJ2-7; 8 nucleotides match TRBD1. The CDR3 sequence: CSAGHRDRYTYEQYF. The CDR3 DNA reads TGCAGTGCTGGGCACCGGGACAGGTATACCTACGAGCAGTACTTC.